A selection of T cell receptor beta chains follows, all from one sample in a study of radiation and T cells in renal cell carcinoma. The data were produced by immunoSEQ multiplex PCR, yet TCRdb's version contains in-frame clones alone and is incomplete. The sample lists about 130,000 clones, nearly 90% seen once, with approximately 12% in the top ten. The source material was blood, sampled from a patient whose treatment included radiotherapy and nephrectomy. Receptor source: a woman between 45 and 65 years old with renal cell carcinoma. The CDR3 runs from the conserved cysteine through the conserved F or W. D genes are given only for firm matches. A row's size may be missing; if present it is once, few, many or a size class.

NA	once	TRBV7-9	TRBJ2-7	CASSFPGPYEQYF	TGTGCCAGCAGCTTCCCGGGGCCCTACGAGCAGTACTTC
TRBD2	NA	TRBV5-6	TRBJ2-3	CASRTPGLAGGPTDTQYF	TGTGCCAGCAGGACCCCGGGACTAGCGGGGGGGCCCACAGATACGCAGTATTTT
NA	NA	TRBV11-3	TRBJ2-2	CASSLGQGSNTGELFF	TGTGCCAGCAGCTTAGGGCAGGGCTCGAACACCGGGGAGCTGTTTTTT
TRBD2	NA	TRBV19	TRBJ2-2	CASSPSGLAGVTGELFF	TGTGCCAGTAGTCCCTCCGGACTAGCTGGCGTCACCGGGGAGCTGTTTTTT
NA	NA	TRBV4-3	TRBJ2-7	CASSQVVGAEQYF	TGCGCCAGCAGCCAAGTGGTGGGGGCCGAGCAGTACTTC
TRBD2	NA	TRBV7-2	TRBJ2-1	CASSPDSRRAGDEQFF	TGTGCCAGCAGCCCAGATTCCCGACGTGCGGGAGATGAGCAGTTCTTC
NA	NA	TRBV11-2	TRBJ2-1	CASSWAEGYEQFF	TGTGCCAGCAGCTGGGCGGAGGGGTATGAGCAGTTCTTC
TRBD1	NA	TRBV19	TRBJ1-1	CASSTGTGLHTEAFF	TGTGCCAGTAGTACTGGGACAGGGTTACACACTGAAGCTTTCTTT
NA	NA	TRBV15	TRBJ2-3	CATSREGLRARDTQYF	TGTGCCACCAGCAGAGAAGGACTACGCGCACGGGATACGCAGTATTTT
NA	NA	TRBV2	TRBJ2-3	CASSVELDTDTQYF	TGTGCCAGCAGTGTCGAACTCGACACAGATACGCAGTATTTT
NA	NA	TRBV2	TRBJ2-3	CASSEGVPDTQYF	TGTGCCAGCAGTGAGGGGGTCCCAGATACGCAGTATTTT
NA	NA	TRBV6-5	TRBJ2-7	CASRAQSLKTYEQYF	TGTGCCAGCAGGGCCCAATCGCTTAAAACCTACGAGCAGTACTTC
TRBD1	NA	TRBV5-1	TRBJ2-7	CASSIRTGQEYEQYF	TGCGCCAGCAGTATCCGAACGGGACAGGAATACGAGCAGTACTTC